One and the same sample provided the 18 T cell receptor beta chains below, sequenced in a study of cytomegalovirus exposure and HLA in healthy donors. PCR primers comprised 60 Vbeta and 13 Jbeta primers. Sequenced by immunoSEQ multiplex PCR; TCRdb stores in-frame clones only, minus some. The table has under 200,000 clones, 84% seen once. The source material was PBMCs. The receptors were sampled from a boy aged 2 to 10 in good health and CMV-seronegative.

The V and J genes are TRBV2 and TRBJ2-5, with D perhaps matching TRBD2 (5 bases). Looked up from germline, CDR1 is SNHLY and CDR2 is FYNNEI. Trimming shortened V by 6 bases and J by 2 bases, and 19 bases separated the two germline ends. The CDR3 is 16 residues long. The CDR3 is CASRGSGGRLQETQYF. CDR3 coding DNA: TGTGCCAGCAGGGGGTCGGGCGGGCGCCTGCAAGAGACCCAGTACTTC.

V is TRBV27 and J is TRBJ2-7; weak D call: TRBD1 (6 bases). Trimming took off 9 bases at V and 3 bases at J, with 27 bases between the two ends. Germline CDR1 MNHEY, CDR2 SMNVEV (reference sequence). The CDR3 is 17 amino acids. Here the CDR3 reads CASRPISRGNPYYEQYF. CDR3 nucleotide sequence: TGTGCCAGTAGACCAATATCCAGGGGAAATCCTTACTACGAGCAGTACTTC.

This chain uses TRBV6-6 with TRBJ1-5; D remains ambiguous. This CDR3 spans 16 amino acids. CDR1 and CDR2 from the germline V gene are MNHNY and SVGAGI (reference sequence). Trimming removed 7 bases at V and 3 bases at J, with 19 bases between. The CDR3 region is CASTLRRGVNNQPQHF. CDR3 bases: TGTGCCAGCACCTTACGTCGGGGAGTCAACAATCAGCCCCAGCATTTT.

This sequence joins TRBV27 and TRBJ1-1; D gene uncertain. This CDR3 has 14 amino acids. Trimming pared 4 bases from V and 1 base from J, leaving 10 bases between. The V gene's germline CDR1 is MNHEY and CDR2 SMNVEV (reference sequence). CDR3 in amino acids: CASSYSFKNTEAFF. DNA of the CDR3: TGTGCCAGCAGTTACAGTTTTAAGAACACTGAAGCTTTCTTT.

The chain carries TRBV19 and TRBJ2-7; TRBD2 agrees at 8 bases. The trim removed 5 bases at V and 5 bases at J, leaving 5 bases unmatched. This CDR3 is built from 13 residues. Germline CDR1 and CDR2: LNHDA and SQIVND (reference sequence). The CDR3 DNA is TGTGCCAGTAGTTCCGGGACTAGTCACGAGCAGTACTTC. Its protein is CASSSGTSHEQYF.

Points on this clone: A junction end diverges from the germline sequence, so it may reflect a read error. This sequence joins TRBV7-7 and TRBJ2-1; TRBD2 matches at 12 bases. The CDR3 runs 17 residues. Germline V gene data show CDR1 as SSHAT and CDR2 as FNYEAQ (reference sequence). CDR3 sequence (DNA): TGTGCTAGCAGCTCAATCACGGGACTAGCGGGCTACAATGAGCAGTTCTTC. Translating gives CASSSITGLAGYNEQFF. Complete variable domain (other parts from reference TRBV7-7 and TRBJ2-1): GAGVSQSPRYKVTKRGQDVTLRCDPISSHATLYWYQQALGQGPEFLTYFNYEAQPDKSGLPSDRFSAERPEGSISTLTIQRTEQRDSAMYRCASSSITGLAGYNEQFFGPGTRLTVL.

In the case of this clone: The same CDR3 can be traced to other DNA sequences in this sample. The CDR3 sequence is CASSSSGLFSETQYF. The CDR3 DNA reads TGTGCCAGCAGCTCGTCGGGACTCTTCTCGGAGACCCAGTACTTC. The rearrangement joins TRBV11-2 to TRBJ2-5; a weak D match, TRBD2 (6 bases). The CDR3 contains 15 residues. The germline V gene has CDR1 SGHAT and CDR2 FQNNGV. Trimming took 4 bases from V and 5 from J, leaving 17 bases between them. The whole variable domain, remainder taken from reference TRBV11-2 and TRBJ2-5, is EAGVAQSPRYKIIEKRQSVAFWCNPISGHATLYWYQQILGQGPKLLIQFQNNGVVDDSQLPKDRFSAERLKGVDSTLKIQPAKLEDSAVYLCASSSSGLFSETQYFGPGTRLLVL.

The genes are TRBV5-1 and TRBJ2-7, with 10 nucleotides matching TRBD2. The germline gives CDR1 SGHRS, CDR2 YFSETQ. Trimming cost V 2 bases and J 3 bases; bases outside gene matches: 5. This CDR3 region has 15 residues. The DNA for the CDR3 is TGCGCCAGCAGCTTACGACTAGCGGGTAGCTACGAGCAGTACTTC. Translated: CASSLRLAGSYEQYF.

The chain is built from TRBV23-1 and TRBJ1-5; possibly TRBD1 for D (5 bases). TRBV23-1 is filed as an ORF, its function uncertain. This CDR3 has 15 residues. Trimming removed 1 base from V and 1 base from J, with 8 bases in between. The CDR3 loop is CASSQLGGSNQPQHF. DNA of the CDR3: TGCGCCAGCAGTCAATTGGGGGGGAGCAATCAGCCCCAGCATTTT.

The chain recombines TRBV7-2 with TRBJ2-5; the D gene could be TRBD1 or TRBD2 (5 bases each). The V end was cut by 5 bases, the J end by 8 bases, with 18 bases between. CDR3 size: 14 residues. Germline CDR1 SGHTA, CDR2 FQGNSA. This chain's CDR3 is CASSLGRPQETQYF. CDR3 coding DNA: TGTGCCAGCAGCCTAGGGAGACCACAGGAAACCCAGTACTTC.

The genes are TRBV7-9 and TRBJ1-2; 9 bases line up with TRBD1. CDR1 SEHNR and CDR2 FQNEAQ come from the germline V gene (reference sequence). The CDR3 spans 15 residues. Trimming took 4 bases from V and 8 from J; bases not matched to a gene: 11. The chain's CDR3 is CASSSPGDREGGYTF. CDR3 nucleotide sequence: TGTGCCAGCAGCTCCCCAGGGGACAGGGAGGGCGGCTACACCTTC.

The sample holds one count of this clone. The chain uses TRBV20-1 and TRBJ2-7; D remains ambiguous. The CDR3 totals 11 residues. V gave up 4 bases and J gave up 1 base, with 5 bases separating them. CDR1 is DFQATT and CDR2 is SNEGSKA in the germline V gene (reference sequence). The CDR3 DNA is TGCAGTGCTATCGGTTCCTACGAGCAGTACTTC. This translates into CSAIGSYEQYF.

The gene calls are TRBV5-1 and TRBJ2-7, with TRBD1 identical over 8 bases. V trimming: 0 bases; J trimming: 7 bases; junction bases outside the gene matches: 9. In germline, CDR1 is SGHRS, CDR2 YFSETQ. The CDR3 runs 15 residues. The CDR3 DNA sequence: TGCGCCAGCAGCTTGGCCGTCAGGGGGCCACGAGAGCAGTACTTC. Its translation is CASSLAVRGPREQYF.

The chain combines TRBV25-1 with TRBJ1-2; 9 bases match TRBD1. V trimming: 4 bases; J trimming: 9 bases; junction bases outside the gene matches: 3. The CDR3 has 12 amino acids. The germline gives CDR1 MGHDK, CDR2 SYGVNS. The CDR3 loop reads CASSGDRASYTF. The DNA for the CDR3 is TGTGCCAGCAGTGGGGACAGGGCCAGCTACACCTTC.

The rearrangement uses TRBV18 and TRBJ2-3; TRBD1 aligns across 9 bases. This CDR3 comprises 16 residues. The V gene's germline CDR1 is KGHSH and CDR2 LQKENI. The V segment lost 4 bases and the J segment 3 bases; nucleotides outside the gene matches: 8. In nucleotides, the CDR3 is TGTGCCAGCTCACTAATGTGGACAGGGGTGACAGATACGCAGTATTTT. Protein: CASSLMWTGVTDTQYF.

The rearrangement joins TRBV5-1 to TRBJ2-1, with a possible D match to TRBD1 (6 bases). The CDR3 consists of 15 residues. Germline assignment: CDR1 SGHRS and CDR2 YFSETQ. V was shortened by 3 bases and J by 8 bases, with 18 bases between the two germline ends. The CDR3 region is CASSYGQKWGYEQFF. CDR3 nucleotide sequence: TGCGCCAGCAGCTATGGACAGAAATGGGGGTATGAGCAGTTCTTC.

V and J are TRBV5-4 and TRBJ1-1; D uncertain. The V end was cut by 7 bases, the J end by 5 bases, with 18 bases between. Looked up from germline, CDR1 is SGHNT and CDR2 is YYREEE (reference sequence). This CDR3 has 14 amino acids. In DNA, the CDR3 is TGTGCCAGCCGACCGATGGGCGGCGGGACTGAAGCTTTCTTT. Translating gives CASRPMGGGTEAFF.

This clone was detected a few times. The rearrangement uses TRBV28 and TRBJ2-6, with a tentative D call TRBD1 (6 bases). Germline values: CDR1 MDHEN, CDR2 SYDVKM. V gave up 1 base and J gave up 4 bases, with 8 bases separating them. The CDR3 is 15 residues long. The CDR3 loop reads CASSLSGAGANVLTF. The DNA for the CDR3 is TGTGCCAGCAGTTTATCAGGGGCCGGGGCCAACGTCCTGACTTTC.